This note documents a single T cell receptor beta chain sequence. Assay: immunoSEQ multiplex PCR; the TCRdb copy retains only in-frame clones and omits some. The sample consists of some 390,000 clones, 80% to 90% of them appearing once. Germline V lookup: CDR1 LGHDT, CDR2 YNNKEL (reference sequence). Germline trimming cut 3 bases from V and 7 bases from J; bases unmatched to any gene: 8. The CDR3 is 16 amino acids. The source of the sample is a study of blood T cell repertoires in COVID-19. Turning to the study itself: There were acute and convalescent COVID-19 samples, and they came from the United States, Italy and Spain. PBMCs, B-cell-depleted T cells, or T cells provided the cDNA or gDNA that made up the material.

Cohorts were assigned according to the clinical history that participants reported. Resolution of symptoms, clearance, or two negative PCRs was present in recovered Cohort 3 donors. The chain links TRBV3-1 (or the pseudogene TRBV3-2) to TRBJ2-2, with 10 bases matching TRBD2. The sequence derives from a man younger than 45 who had recovered from COVID-19. The specimen was PBMCs or T cells enriched from blood (not recorded which). DNA for the CDR3: TGTGCCAGCAGCCATTTAGCGGGAGGAGAGGGCGGGGAGCTGTTTTTT. Encoded protein: CASSHLAGGEGGELFF.